This T cell receptor beta chain derives from a study of blood T cell repertoires in COVID-19. The CDR3 is 17 amino acids. CDR1 is SGHNT and CDR2 is YENEEA in the germline V gene. Trimming took off 5 bases at V and 2 bases at J, with 20 bases between the two ends. Per the study methods: Nucleated cell counts were estimated from reference gene primer amplification. Sequenced by immunoSEQ multiplex PCR; TCRdb stores in-frame clones only, minus some. V, J and clone size are taken as reported in that table, and D and trimming were inferred from the DNA itself. This sample carries roughly 150,000 clones, around four fifths of them seen once, and the ten largest clones take about 8.8%.

The clonotype was recovered from an elderly woman with COVID-19, enrolled during active disease. V gene TRBV11-3 combines with J gene TRBJ2-3, with a possible D match to TRBD2 (6 bases). Sequenced input: peripheral blood. The CDR3 DNA sequence: TGTGCCAGCAGCACGAGTGGGCCAGGGACTCCCACAGATACGCAGTATTTT. This sequence encodes CASSTSGPGTPTDTQYF.